Presented here are 15 T cell receptor beta chains from one specimen sequenced in a study of identifying expanded T cells in peripheral blood. The assay was immunoSEQ multiplex PCR, and TCRdb's table has in-frame clones only and misses some. This table holds some 96,000 clones, 88% found once. The sequenced material came from blood. Receptors originate from a person aged 18 to 70 in good health.

The chain carries TRBV14 and TRBJ1-1; D is unclear. Looked up from germline, CDR1 is SGHDN and CDR2 is FVKESK. The CDR3 is 13 residues long. Trimming cost V 1 base and J 10 bases, with 13 bases left between them. CDR3 sequence: CASSQGRTGGAFF. CDR3 sequence (DNA): TGTGCCAGCAGCCAAGGGCGGACGGGTGGAGCTTTCTTT.

The chain recombines TRBV30 with TRBJ1-1, with D uncertain. The V end was cut by 0 bases, the J end by 3 bases, with 8 bases between. Germline values: CDR1 GTSNPN, CDR2 SVGIG (reference sequence). The CDR3 has 13 amino acids. The CDR3 sequence: CAWSVMVDTEAFF. In DNA form, the CDR3 reads TGTGCCTGGAGTGTTATGGTTGACACTGAAGCTTTCTTT.

The CDR3 protein is CASSLLSLGSGELFF. Written as DNA, the CDR3 is TGTGCCAGCAGCTTGCTTAGTCTCGGGTCCGGGGAGCTGTTTTTT. The genes are TRBV5-6 and TRBJ2-2, with D unresolved. The V gene's germline CDR1 is SGHDT and CDR2 YYEEEE. The V end was cut by 1 base, the J end by 6 bases, with 13 bases between. This CDR3 has 15 amino acids.

The V gene is TRBV10-3, the J gene TRBJ1-6; no definite D call. The CDR3 extends over 13 amino acids. V was shortened by 2 bases and J by 7 bases, with 6 bases between the two germline ends. Looked up from germline, CDR1 is ENHRY and CDR2 is SYGVKD. The chain's CDR3 is CAISETPNSPLHF. The CDR3 DNA is TGTGCCATCAGTGAGACGCCAAATTCACCCCTCCACTTT.

The J gene is TRBJ1-4, the V gene TRBV7-9, with 7 bases that match TRBD1. The length of the CDR3 is 16 residues. The germline V gene has CDR1 SEHNR and CDR2 FQNEAQ (reference sequence). V was clipped by 5 bases and J by 4 bases; unmatched bases: 10. The CDR3, as DNA: TGTGCCAGCAGCGTCCTACAGGGGATAGGTAATGAAAAACTGTTTTTT. Its translation: CASSVLQGIGNEKLFF.

The V gene is TRBV9, the J gene TRBJ2-1; 14 bases align to TRBD2. This CDR3 contains 16 residues. Germline V lookup: CDR1 SGDLS, CDR2 YYNGEE. With 5 bases clipped from V and 6 bases from J, the junction kept 7 bases outside the gene matches. The CDR3 region is CASSPGLAGVSNEQFF. CDR3 sequence (DNA): TGTGCCAGCAGTCCGGGACTAGCGGGAGTGTCCAATGAGCAGTTCTTC.

The gene calls are TRBV7-2 and TRBJ1-2; 9 nucleotides match TRBD1. Per germline, CDR1 SGHTA and CDR2 FQGNSA. Trimming took 7 bases from V and 4 from J; bases not matched to a gene: 10. There are 15 residues in the CDR3. The CDR3 sequence is CASTLLRDRAYGYTF. CDR3 nucleotides: TGTGCCAGCACCCTTCTCCGGGACAGGGCCTATGGCTACACCTTC.

The chain uses TRBV7-9 and TRBJ1-1; D is undetermined. The V gene's germline CDR1 is SEHNR and CDR2 FQNEAQ (reference sequence). Trimming removed 4 bases from V and 4 bases from J, with 16 bases in between. The CDR3 runs to 15 residues. For the CDR3, the DNA is TGTGCCAGCAGCTCTAGGGTCATAAGAAGCACTGAAGCTTTCTTT. Protein sequence: CASSSRVIRSTEAFF.

V usage is TRBV27 and J usage is TRBJ1-1; 8 bases match TRBD1. The junction had 12 bases not matched to a gene; V was cut back by 5 bases and J by 4 bases. The CDR3 spans 16 residues. Germline V gene data show CDR1 as MNHEY and CDR2 as SMNVEV (reference sequence). The CDR3: CASSLYGRGQGTEAFF. The CDR3 DNA reads TGTGCCAGCAGTCTCTACGGCAGGGGGCAGGGCACTGAAGCTTTCTTT.

CDR3 in amino acids: CASSYSSGINTEAFF. The CDR3 DNA sequence: TGTGCCAGCAGTTACTCCTCAGGGATTAACACTGAAGCTTTCTTT. V and J are TRBV6-6 and TRBJ1-1; tentatively, D is TRBD1 (5 bases). The CDR3 sequence is 15 residues long. Germline loops: CDR1 MNHNY, CDR2 SVGAGI (reference sequence). Trimming shortened V by 0 bases and J by 2 bases, and 10 bases separated the two germline ends.

The chain employs TRBV7-2 and TRBJ1-1; D gene ambiguous. This CDR3 spans 15 amino acids. The ends were cut back, 2 bases at V and 4 bases at J, with 14 bases in the middle. Germline V gives CDR1 SGHTA, CDR2 FQGNSA. CDR3 nucleotides: TGTGCCAGCAGCTTAAAAGCTAGGGAAGGCACTGAAGCTTTCTTT. Amino acids: CASSLKAREGTEAFF.

The chain couples TRBV6-5 to TRBJ1-2; 7 bases align to TRBD1. The CDR3 loop spans 15 amino acids. Germline CDR1 is MNHEY and CDR2 is SVGAGI. V shed 4 bases and J 6 bases; nucleotides not matched to a gene: 11. CDR3 in amino acids: CASSSARQGGNGYTF. CDR3 bases: TGTGCCAGCAGTTCCGCTCGACAGGGAGGAAATGGCTACACCTTC.

The chain carries TRBV7-8 and TRBJ2-1; 8 bases are a match to TRBD2. The germline CDR1 and CDR2 sequences are SGHVS and FQNEAQ. The CDR3 has 20 amino acids. V was clipped by 1 base and J by 3 bases; unmatched bases: 17. The CDR3, as DNA: TGTGCCAGCAGCTTAGGGCCCGCTAGCGGGCGCGGGGCCCTCTACAATGAGCAGTTCTTC. Its protein is CASSLGPASGRGALYNEQFF.

This clone was seen a single time. V is TRBV14 and J is TRBJ2-7; unclear D gene. Trimming stripped 0 bases from V and 3 bases from J, with 9 bases between. The germline V gene has CDR1 SGHDN and CDR2 FVKESK. The CDR3 covers 14 residues. This CDR3 is CASSQDSLVYEQYF. CDR3 sequence (DNA): TGTGCCAGCAGCCAAGACAGCCTTGTCTACGAGCAGTACTTC.

The CDR3 loop reads CASSPGQFTEAFF. The CDR3 nucleotides are TGTGCCAGCTCACCAGGGCAGTTCACTGAAGCTTTCTTT. The rearrangement links TRBV18 to TRBJ1-1; D uncertain. Trimming shortened V by 2 bases and J by 4 bases, and 8 bases separated the two germline ends. Germline-derived CDR1 and CDR2 are KGHSH and LQKENI. The CDR3 totals 13 residues.